What follows is one TCR beta chain and its context. This CDR3 contains 16 residues. Trimming took off 1 base at V and 0 bases at J, with 7 bases between the two ends. Germline loops: CDR1 MNHNS, CDR2 SASEGT. Vbeta (60) and Jbeta (13) primers were used in the PCR. TCRdb keeps only in-frame clones here, not all; method: immunoSEQ multiplex PCR. The table records around 200,000 clones, more than 80% of them present only once. The data derive from a study of cytomegalovirus exposure and HLA in healthy donors. The sequence derives from a woman aged 50 to 65 in good health and CMV-seropositive. The material sequenced was PBMCs. This chain joins TRBV6-1 and TRBJ2-6; no firm D call. CDR3 amino acids: CASSEGRRSGANVLTF. In DNA form, the CDR3 reads TGTGCCAGCAGTGAAGGGCGGCGCTCTGGGGCCAACGTCCTGACTTTC.